What follows is one TCR beta chain and its context. Using immunoSEQ multiplex PCR, the repertoire was profiled, and TCRdb retains in-frame clones only, with some absent. This sample has more than 1,500 clones, with approximately 25% found just once. The CDR3 totals 16 residues. Trimming cost V 5 bases and J 1 base; bases outside gene matches: 10. Germline V gives CDR1 MNHGY, CDR2 SAAAGT. These data belong to a study of T cells in localized non-small cell lung cancer. The gene calls are TRBV6-8 and TRBJ1-1, with 7 bases that match TRBD1. This receptor was taken from a female donor over 55 with stage I lung adenocarcinoma. This material consisted of lung tumor tissue, taken before any cancer treatment. The CDR3 sequence: CASSAPGGGRNTEAFF. The CDR3, as DNA: TGTGCCAGCAGTGCCCCTGGAGGGGGCAGGAACACTGAAGCTTTCTTT.